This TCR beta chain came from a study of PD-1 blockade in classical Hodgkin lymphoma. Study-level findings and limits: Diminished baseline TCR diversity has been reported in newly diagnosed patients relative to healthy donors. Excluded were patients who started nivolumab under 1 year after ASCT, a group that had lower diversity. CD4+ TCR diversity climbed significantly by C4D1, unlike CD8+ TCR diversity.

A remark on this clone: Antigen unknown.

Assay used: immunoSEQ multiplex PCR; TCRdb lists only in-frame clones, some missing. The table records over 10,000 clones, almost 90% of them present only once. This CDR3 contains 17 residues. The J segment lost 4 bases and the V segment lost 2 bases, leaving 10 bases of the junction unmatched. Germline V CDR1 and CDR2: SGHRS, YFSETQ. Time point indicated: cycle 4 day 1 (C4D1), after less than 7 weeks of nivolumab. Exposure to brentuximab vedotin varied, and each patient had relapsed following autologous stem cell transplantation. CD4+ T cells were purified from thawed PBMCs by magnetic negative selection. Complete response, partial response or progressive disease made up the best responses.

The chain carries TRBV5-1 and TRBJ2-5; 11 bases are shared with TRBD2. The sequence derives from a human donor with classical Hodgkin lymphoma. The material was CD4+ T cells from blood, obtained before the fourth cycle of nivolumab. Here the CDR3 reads CASSFGALAGEGETQYF. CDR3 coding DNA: TGCGCCAGCAGCTTTGGGGCACTAGCGGGAGAAGGAGAGACCCAGTACTTC.